Below, 30 T cell receptor beta chains from the same sample are listed, as sequenced in a study of T cells after yellow fever vaccination. TCRdb recomputed calls from the 5' RACE reads with MiXCR, one row per CDR3 protein. The sample contains hundreds of thousands of distinct CDR3 sequences, 17% of which appear only once. The specimen was PBMCs, collected 5 days after the first yellow fever vaccination. The receptor set was obtained from a man aged 18 to 30 who received the YFV17D yellow fever vaccine.

This chain joins TRBV6-2 or TRBV6-3 and TRBJ1-6; TRBD1 aligns across 8 bases. CDR1 and CDR2 from the germline V gene are MNHEY and SVGEGT. The CDR3 runs 16 residues. Losses at the gene ends were 6 bases for V and 2 bases for J; bases not matched to a gene: 6. CDR3 bases: TGTGCCAGCAGAGGGACAGGTCGGACCTATAATTCACCCCTCCACTTT. Amino acids: CASRGTGRTYNSPLHF.

This clonotype was picked up many times. The rearrangement joins TRBV4-3 to TRBJ2-4, with TRBD1 matching over 10 bases. Trimming took 0 bases from V and 9 from J; bases not matched to a gene: 17. CDR3 length: 19 amino acids. Germline CDR1 and CDR2: LGHNA and YSLEER. Here the CDR3 DNA reads TGCGCCAGCAGCCAAGATCCGGCAGAGCCCCCGGACAGGGGGATCATTCAGTACTTC. Protein: CASSQDPAEPPDRGIIQYF.

This chain uses TRBV18 with TRBJ2-7; D is possibly TRBD2 (6 bases). Trimming left V 0 bases short and J 7 bases short, with 13 bases between. The CDR3 is 14 amino acids. Germline V gives CDR1 KGHSH, CDR2 LQKENI. Written as DNA, the CDR3 is TGTGCCAGCTCACCACCCGGACCCCGGGGGGAGCAGTACGTC. Translated: CASSPPGPRGEQYV.

The chain combines TRBV12-3 or TRBV12-4 with TRBJ2-7; D is tentatively TRBD1 or TRBD2 (6 bases each). The CDR3 totals 15 residues. Trimming cost V 2 bases and J 2 bases, with 13 bases left between them. Here the CDR3 DNA reads TGTGCCAGCAGTTTAAGGGGGGAACCGACCTACGAGCAGTACTTC. Protein sequence: CASSLRGEPTYEQYF.

The V gene is TRBV11-2, the J gene TRBJ2-2, with D possibly matching TRBD1 (6 bases). V was trimmed by 6 bases and J by 4 bases, leaving 12 bases between them. The CDR3 spans 14 residues. Germline V gives CDR1 SGHAT, CDR2 FQNNGV. CDR3 region: CASSRQVLTGELFF. As DNA, the CDR3 is TGTGCCAGCAGTCGACAGGTTCTCACCGGGGAGCTGTTTTTT.

This clonotype appeared a single time. The chain carries TRBV11-2 and TRBJ1-1; 8 bases are a match to TRBD1. Germline V gene lookup returns CDR1 SGHAT and CDR2 FQNNGV. Trimming removed 3 bases from V and 2 bases from J; junction bases left unmatched: 5. CDR3 length equals 15 residues. The chain's CDR3 is CASSFRQGRNTEAFF. The CDR3 nucleotides read TGTGCCAGCAGCTTCCGACAGGGGCGAAACACTGAAGCTTTCTTT.

The chain uses TRBV5-6 and TRBJ2-6; D is undetermined. Germline-derived CDR1 and CDR2 are SGHDT and YYEEEE. The CDR3 spans 15 residues. V dropped 3 bases and J dropped 3 bases, with 10 bases sitting between them. Written as DNA, the CDR3 is TGTGCCAGCAGCTCCCCCACGGGTGGGGCCAACGTCCTGACTTTC. The encoded protein is CASSSPTGGANVLTF.

This chain joins TRBV12-3 or TRBV12-4 and TRBJ1-3, with D uncertain. The CDR3 extends over 14 amino acids. Trimming removed 5 bases at V and 0 bases at J, with 8 bases between. CDR3: CASSNDISGNTIYF. CDR3 sequence (DNA): TGTGCCAGCAGTAACGATATCTCTGGAAACACCATATATTTT.

The CDR3 reads CASRGRGGQPQHF. In DNA form, the CDR3 reads TGTGCCAGCAGGGGCAGGGGAGGGCAGCCCCAGCATTTT. The chain employs TRBV12-3 or TRBV12-4 and TRBJ1-5; a weak D match, TRBD1 (6 bases). The CDR3 consists of 13 residues. V was cut by 6 bases and J by 7 bases, with 13 bases left in between.

This clonotype was seen ten or more times. The chain employs TRBV5-5 and TRBJ2-1; D is uncertain. The germline gives CDR1 SGHKS, CDR2 YYEKEE (reference sequence). With 0 bases removed from V and 0 bases from J, the gap between germline ends came to 10 bases. The CDR3 loop spans 16 amino acids. The CDR3 loop reads CASSLEAETSYNEQFF. The CDR3 nucleotides are TGTGCCAGCAGCTTGGAGGCCGAAACCTCCTACAATGAGCAGTTCTTC. Variable domain in full (rest from reference TRBV5-5 and TRBJ2-1): DAGVTQSPTHLIKTRGQQVTLRCSPISGHKSVSWYQQVLGQGPQFIFQYYEKEERGRGNFPDRFSARQFPNYSSELNVNALLLGDSALYLCASSLEAETSYNEQFFGPGTRLTVL.

The J gene is TRBJ1-2, the V gene TRBV20-1; 8 bases are shared with TRBD1. The V gene end was trimmed by 7 bases and the J gene end by 3 bases; junction bases not matched to a gene: 7. The germline CDR1 and CDR2 sequences are DFQATT and SNEGSKA (reference sequence). This CDR3 region has 13 residues. This CDR3 reads CSVPGTGDYGYTF. CDR3 DNA: TGCAGTGTTCCCGGGACAGGAGACTATGGCTACACCTTC.

The chain recombines TRBV7-9 with TRBJ2-7; D is perhaps TRBD2 (5 bases). The CDR3 runs 15 residues. The germline V and J ends were trimmed by 2 bases and 3 bases, with 14 bases remaining between them. Germline V CDR1 and CDR2: SEHNR, FQNEAQ (reference sequence). The CDR3 loop is CASSLIGIGDYEQYF. CDR3 coding DNA: TGTGCCAGCAGCTTAATCGGGATTGGGGACTACGAGCAGTACTTC.

The chain joins TRBV3-1 to TRBJ1-5, with 8 bases identical to TRBD1. CDR3 size: 18 residues. With 1 base clipped from V and 2 bases from J, the junction kept 10 bases outside the gene matches. Germline loops: CDR1 LGHDT, CDR2 YNNKEL (reference sequence). The CDR3 bases are TGTGCCAGCAGCCAAGCAGCAGGGGGCGGCATGGGCAATCAGCCCCAGCATTTT. It specifies CASSQAAGGGMGNQPQHF. Combining the CDR3 with reference TRBV3-1 and TRBJ1-5 gives the whole variable domain DTAVSQTPKYLVTQMGNDKSIKCEQNLGHDTMYWYKQDSKKFLKIMFSYNNKELIINETVPNRFSPKSPDKAHLNLHINSLELGDSAVYFCASSQAAGGGMGNQPQHFGDGTRLSIL.

The chain is built from TRBV6-1 and TRBJ1-2; tentatively, D is TRBD1 (5 bases). From germline, CDR1 is MNHNS and CDR2 SASEGT. The CDR3 runs to 15 residues. Trimming removed 7 bases from V and 3 bases from J, with 18 bases in between. The CDR3 DNA reads TGTGCCAGCATTGACGTGGGAGGGGTCTACTATGGCTACACCTTC. This gives the protein CASIDVGGVYYGYTF.

The chain joins TRBV10-3 to TRBJ2-3; 13 bases are a match to TRBD2. Germline CDR1 is ENHRY and CDR2 is SYGVKD. The J segment lost 4 bases and the V segment lost 3 bases, leaving 4 bases of the junction unmatched. The CDR3 extends over 16 amino acids. CDR3 DNA: TGTGCCATCAGTGACCGACTAGCGGGGGGCCCAGATACGCAGTATTTT. Amino acid sequence: CAISDRLAGGPDTQYF.

The gene calls are TRBV7-9 and TRBJ2-5; D is undetermined. This CDR3 has 13 residues. V lost 5 bases, J lost 4 bases, and 11 bases lay in between. Germline CDR1 and CDR2: SEHNR and FQNEAQ (reference sequence). The CDR3 sequence is CASSRTESETQYF. The CDR3 nucleotides read TGTGCCAGCAGCCGCACGGAGTCAGAGACCCAGTACTTC. The full variable domain, rest sourced from reference TRBV7-9 and TRBJ2-5, is DTGVSQNPRHKITKRGQNVTFRCDPISEHNRLYWYRQTLGQGPEFLTYFQNEAQLEKSRLLSDRFSAERPKGSFSTLEIQRTEQGDSAMYLCASSRTESETQYFGPGTRLLVL.

This clonotype turned up a few times. The chain employs TRBV5-4 and TRBJ2-6; the D gene is possibly TRBD1 (6 bases). The length of the CDR3 is 15 residues. The ends were cut back, 4 bases at V and 2 bases at J, with 10 bases in the middle. Germline lookup yields CDR1 SGHNT and CDR2 YYREEE (reference sequence). DNA for the CDR3: TGTGCCAGCAGCACCCCAGGGGCTGGGGCCAACGTCCTGACTTTC. Translation: CASSTPGAGANVLTF.

This clonotype appeared a few times. The V gene is TRBV12-3 or TRBV12-4, the J gene TRBJ2-7; 10 bases are shared with TRBD1. The J segment lost 3 bases and the V segment lost 6 bases, leaving 8 bases of the junction unmatched. The CDR3 totals 15 residues. This CDR3 is CASSNNRDRGYEQYF. The CDR3 DNA reads TGTGCCAGCAGCAATAACCGGGACAGGGGCTACGAGCAGTACTTC.

This clonotype has ten or more counts. This sequence joins TRBV12-3 or TRBV12-4 and TRBJ1-3, with a tentative D call TRBD1 (6 bases). V was cut by 6 bases and J by 3 bases, with 12 bases left in between. CDR3 length equals 14 residues. CDR3 coding DNA: TGTGCCAGCAGCCGGTACAGGGTTGGAAACACCATATATTTT. Protein sequence: CASSRYRVGNTIYF.

There are a few counts of this clonotype. The genes are TRBV7-9 and TRBJ1-1; D unresolved. CDR1 is SEHNR and CDR2 is FQNEAQ in the germline V gene (reference sequence). The CDR3 is 16 amino acids. Deletions cut 3 bases from V and 4 bases from J, with 18 bases between. The CDR3 reads CASSFNPRVGGTEAFF. The CDR3 DNA reads TGTGCCAGCAGCTTTAATCCCCGGGTAGGTGGCACTGAAGCTTTCTTT.

V is TRBV9 and J is TRBJ1-1; D unclear. Germline V gene sequence: CDR1 SGDLS, CDR2 YYNGEE. The V end lost 3 bases, the J end lost 5 bases, and 8 bases lay between the germline ends. CDR3 size: 12 residues. CDR3: CASSARGTEAFF. The CDR3 nucleotides are TGTGCCAGCAGCGCCCGGGGAACTGAAGCTTTCTTT.

The table lists this clonotype with a few counts. The chain links TRBV6-2 or TRBV6-3 to TRBJ1-1, with no clear D. There are 14 residues in the CDR3. Trimming stripped 4 bases from V and 0 bases from J, with 9 bases between. Per germline, CDR1 MNHEY and CDR2 SVGEGT. CDR3 nucleotides: TGTGCCAGCAGTTCCGGGCCATTGAACACTGAAGCTTTCTTT. This encodes CASSSGPLNTEAFF.

This clonotype appeared many times. The chain has TRBV7-9 and TRBJ1-1, with 8 bases fitting TRBD1. V lost 5 bases and J lost 8; bases outside the gene matches: 4. There are 12 residues in the CDR3. Germline V gene sequence: CDR1 SEHNR, CDR2 FQNEAQ (reference sequence). CDR3 loop: CASSRQGAEAFF. DNA for the CDR3: TGTGCCAGCAGCCGGCAGGGGGCCGAAGCTTTCTTT.

There are a few counts of this clonotype. The V call is TRBV6-1, the J call TRBJ1-1, with 7 bases fitting TRBD1. The germline V gene has CDR1 MNHNS and CDR2 SASEGT. This CDR3 region has 16 residues. Losses at the gene ends were 6 bases for V and 0 bases for J; bases not matched to a gene: 10. Here the CDR3 reads CASSRMRTGVNTEAFF. The CDR3 DNA is TGTGCCAGCAGCCGGATGCGGACAGGCGTGAACACTGAAGCTTTCTTT.

This rearrangement joins TRBV7-3 to TRBJ2-3, with 11 bases identical to TRBD2. Looked up from germline, CDR1 is SGHTA and CDR2 is FQGTGA. V shed 8 bases, J shed 5 bases, and the junction held 6 bases outside the gene matches. The CDR3 runs to 14 residues. The CDR3 is CASGSGGAGDTQYF. The CDR3 coding sequence is TGTGCCAGCGGTAGCGGGGGGGCCGGAGATACGCAGTATTTT.

J is TRBJ2-4 and V is TRBV5-4, with TRBD1 identical over 8 bases. Germline V lookup: CDR1 SGHNT, CDR2 YYREEE (reference sequence). Trimming at V came to 3 bases and at J to 5 bases, leaving 4 bases not matched to a gene. The CDR3 has 14 residues. CDR3: CASSSPGQENIQYF. The CDR3, as DNA: TGTGCCAGCAGCTCTCCGGGACAGGAAAACATTCAGTACTTC.

V usage is TRBV10-3 and J usage is TRBJ2-5; D unclear. V was shortened by 6 bases and J by 2 bases, with 10 bases between the two germline ends. The CDR3 has 13 amino acids. Looked up from germline, CDR1 is ENHRY and CDR2 is SYGVKD. The CDR3 DNA reads TGTGCCATCAGGACACCAGAGCAAGAGACCCAGTACTTC. Translating it yields CAIRTPEQETQYF.

J is TRBJ2-7 and V is TRBV5-4, with 9 bases that match TRBD2. The ends lost 3 bases at V and 6 bases at J; junction bases unmatched: 7. The CDR3 covers 14 residues. Germline V gene data show CDR1 as SGHNT and CDR2 as YYREEE (reference sequence). The CDR3 DNA reads as TGTGCCAGCAGCTCGCAGCGGGGGGCGGGCGAGCAGTACTTC. It is translated as CASSSQRGAGEQYF. Full variable domain (remainder filled in from reference TRBV5-4 and TRBJ2-7): ETGVTQSPTHLIKTRGQQVTLRCSSQSGHNTVSWYQQALGQGPQFIFQYYREEENGRGNFPPRFSGLQFPNYSSELNVNALELDDSALYLCASSSQRGAGEQYFGPGTRLTVT.

V and J are TRBV24-1 and TRBJ2-3; D remains unclear. V lost 6 bases, J lost 0 bases, and 9 bases lay in between. The CDR3 sequence is 14 residues long. Germline V lookup: CDR1 KGHDR, CDR2 SFDVKD. This chain's CDR3 is CATSPSDSTDTQYF. Written as DNA, the CDR3 is TGTGCCACCAGTCCCTCCGACAGCACAGATACGCAGTATTTT.

This clonotype was observed a few times. The chain uses TRBV12-3 or TRBV12-4 and TRBJ2-4; TRBD1 matches at 7 bases. The V gene end was trimmed by 5 bases and the J gene end by 4 bases; junction bases not matched to a gene: 5. The length of the CDR3 is 14 residues. For the CDR3, the DNA is TGTGCCAGCAGTGCCGGGACAGAAAAAAACATTCAGTACTTC. Protein sequence: CASSAGTEKNIQYF.